These T cell receptor beta chains were read from a single sample in a study of T cell responses to AZD1222 COVID-19 vaccine. Assay used: immunoSEQ multiplex PCR; TCRdb lists only in-frame clones, some missing. The sample yields around 99,000 clones, approximately 89% seen once. Specimen: peripheral blood, collected on day 0 of AZD1222 vaccination. Every receptor here comes from an adult in good health. Each CDR3 is given with its conserved first and last residue. D genes are given only for firm matches. Not all rows give a size; the values are once, few, many and, for expanded clones, a class.

clone_size	j_call	d_call	v_call	cdr3_nt	cdr3_aa
.	TRBJ1-6	TRBD1	TRBV29-1	TGCAGCGTTCGGACAGGGGCTAATTCACCCCTCCACTTT	CSVRTGANSPLHF
.	TRBJ2-1	.	TRBV4-3	TGCGCCAGCAGCCAAGGGAAAGATATCAATGAGCAGTTCTTC	CASSQGKDINEQFF
.	TRBJ2-2	.	TRBV4-1	TGCGCCAGCAGCCACCCGACAGACGCGAACACCGGGGAGCTGTTTTTT	CASSHPTDANTGELFF
.	TRBJ2-7	TRBD1	TRBV7-2	TGTGCCAGCAGCTTAATCCCAGGGGGCGGGTTCGAGCAGTACTTC	CASSLIPGGGFEQYF
once	TRBJ2-1	.	TRBV10-3	TGTGCCATCAGTGAATCCAGACCCAATGAGCAGTTCTTC	CAISESRPNEQFF
.	TRBJ1-5	.	TRBV19	TGTGCCAGTTTTAGCCCCTCGGCGGGTTCCAATCAGCCCCAGCATTTT	CASFSPSAGSNQPQHF
.	TRBJ2-1	TRBD2	TRBV27	TGTGCCAGCAGTTTATACGGGGGGGCGACGTCCTACAATGAGCAGTTCTTC	CASSLYGGATSYNEQFF
.	TRBJ2-3	.	TRBV18	TGTGCCAGCTCAGTCGGTAGTCGCGCAGATACGCAGTATTTT	CASSVGSRADTQYF
.	TRBJ1-1	.	TRBV4-3	TGCGCCAGCAGCCAAGGCTACAGGGCCCGGGGCACTGAAGCTTTCTTT	CASSQGYRARGTEAFF
.	TRBJ2-1	TRBD1	TRBV6-1	TGTGCCAGCAGTGAAATGGGACAGGGGTACAATGAGCAGTTCTTC	CASSEMGQGYNEQFF
.	TRBJ1-5	.	TRBV6-1	TGTGCCAGCAGTGAAACACCTTATCAGCCCCAGCATTTT	CASSETPYQPQHF
.	TRBJ1-5	TRBD1	TRBV6-1	TGTGCCAGCAGTGGCAATCCAGGGGGCGGAGGGCAGCCCCAGCATTTT	CASSGNPGGGGQPQHF
.	TRBJ1-2	.	TRBV7-2	TGTGCCAGCAGTCTCCAGAGTTTCTATGGCTACACCTTC	CASSLQSFYGYTF
few	TRBJ1-6	.	TRBV4-1	TGCGCCAGCAGCCAAACACCCGGGGATAATTCACCCCTCCACTTT	CASSQTPGDNSPLHF
.	TRBJ2-7	.	TRBV2	TGTGCCAGCAGTTTAGAGGTCTACTACGAGCAGTACTTC	CASSLEVYYEQYF
.	TRBJ1-5	.	TRBV25-1	TGTGCCAGCAGTGAGGCGGGACTCAATCAGCCCCAGCATTTT	CASSEAGLNQPQHF
.	TRBJ1-6	.	TRBV5-6	TGTGCCAGCAGCTTGGTTCGGGGGACCAATTCACCCCTCCACTTT	CASSLVRGTNSPLHF
.	TRBJ2-6	.	TRBV7-2	TGTGCCAGCAGCTTAATCTCTGGGGCCAACGTCCTGACTTTC	CASSLISGANVLTF
.	TRBJ1-2	.	TRBV15	TGTGCCACCAGCAGAGCCGACATTCGGGGAATGAACTACACCTTC	CATSRADIRGMNYTF
.	TRBJ1-4	.	TRBV4-1	TGCGCCAGCAGCCAAGACCGGGATATTAATGAAAAACTGTTTTTT	CASSQDRDINEKLFF
.	TRBJ2-3	.	TRBV9	TGTGCCAGCAGCACCGAACAGGGATTCTATACGCAGTATTTT	CASSTEQGFYTQYF
.	TRBJ1-6	.	TRBV11-3	TGTGCCAGCAGCTTGGGGGGGAATTCACCCCTCCACTTT	CASSLGGNSPLHF
.	TRBJ1-1	.	TRBV6-2/TRBV6-3	TGTGCCAGCAGTTACGGGCCCCAGGGTACCACTGAAGCTTTCTTT	CASSYGPQGTTEAFF